The 30 T cell receptor beta chains below all came from one sample that was sequenced in a study of CD8 T cells in ankylosing spondylitis (dated by TCRdb to about 2017). Library method: 5' RACE. Sequencing took place on an Illumina HiSeq 2500. TCRdb ran its own pipeline on the public reads, namely fastp trimming at Q25 and MiXCR clone calling, and kept in-frame beta chains. Identical CDR3 protein sequences are pooled into one entry, listed with their most common genes and DNA. For this sample there are roughly 240,000 distinct CDR3 sequences; roughly 32% appear just once. Together, the top ten hold approximately 4.4% of the sample. Material: blood, either unsorted or a sorted T cell fraction (not recorded which). The receptors were gathered from a male donor with ankylosing spondylitis or in good health (not recorded which).

The rearrangement links TRBV27 to TRBJ2-2, with 15 bases identical to TRBD2. This CDR3 spans 15 amino acids. The ends lost 11 bases at V and 6 bases at J; junction bases unmatched: 7. The germline V gene has CDR1 MNHEY and CDR2 SMNVEV (reference sequence). In DNA, the CDR3 is TGTGCCGGGACTAGCGGGGGGAACCTGGCCGGGGAGCTGTTTTTT. This sequence encodes CAGTSGGNLAGELFF.

The chain employs TRBV4-1 and TRBJ2-1, with D unclear. This CDR3 is 14 amino acids long. Deletions cut 3 bases from V and 0 bases from J, with 6 bases between. CDR1 and CDR2 from the germline V gene are MGHRA and YSYEKL. The CDR3 nucleotides are TGCGCCAGCAGCCAGAGCTTCTCCTACAATGAGCAGTTCTTC. Protein sequence: CASSQSFSYNEQFF.

This clonotype was recorded a few times. The chain has TRBV12-3 or TRBV12-4 and TRBJ2-6; no firm D call. The CDR3 loop spans 14 amino acids. V shed 3 bases and J shed 4 bases, with 7 bases lying between them. DNA for the CDR3: TGTGCCAGCAGTTTGAGAGGCGGGGCCAACGTCCTGACTTTC. It is translated as CASSLRGGANVLTF.

CDR3 nucleotides: TGTGCCAGCAGCTTAGAACTTTTTGGGGAGCAGTTCTTC. It translates to CASSLELFGEQFF. V gene TRBV7-2 combines with J gene TRBJ2-1; D not certain. The CDR3 covers 13 residues. Germline V CDR1 and CDR2: SGHTA, FQGNSA. V was clipped by 1 base and J by 10 bases, with 11 bases between them.

The chain joins TRBV6-1 to TRBJ2-2; D not resolved. The CDR3 has 14 amino acids. The V end lost 10 bases, the J end lost 1 base, and 13 bases lay between the germline ends. CDR1 and CDR2 from the germline V gene are MNHNS and SASEGT. CDR3 residues: CATYKLGNTGELFF. In nucleotides, the CDR3 is TGTGCCACTTATAAGTTGGGGAACACCGGGGAGCTGTTTTTT.

This clonotype turned up a few times. The chain links TRBV7-9 to TRBJ2-2; 8 bases match TRBD1. V trimming: 7 bases; J trimming: 6 bases; junction bases outside the gene matches: 13. The CDR3 spans 16 residues. The germline CDR1 and CDR2 sequences are SEHNR and FQNEAQ (reference sequence). The CDR3 sequence is CASKGGGTGQSGELFF. The CDR3 bases are TGTGCCAGCAAAGGGGGCGGGACAGGTCAATCCGGGGAGCTGTTTTTT.

This clonotype was found a few times. The chain employs TRBV29-1 and TRBJ1-2; D is unresolved. V was trimmed by 2 bases and J by 2 bases, leaving 12 bases between them. From germline, CDR1 is SQVTM and CDR2 ANQGSEA. CDR3 length equals 14 residues. CDR3 bases: TGCAGCGTTGAAATCCGGGGTCGGAACTATGGCTACACCTTC. Translated: CSVEIRGRNYGYTF.

The rearrangement uses TRBV24-1 and TRBJ2-3; perhaps D is TRBD1 or TRBD2 (5 bases each). V was clipped by 7 bases and J by 2 bases, with 9 bases between them. CDR1 and CDR2 (germline): KGHDR, SFDVKD. The CDR3 is made up of 13 amino acids. The CDR3 spells CATRGTTTDTQYF. CDR3 coding DNA: TGTGCCACCAGGGGGACCACCACAGATACGCAGTATTTT.

This clonotype was seen a few times. The chain carries TRBV20-1 and TRBJ2-5; D not resolved. CDR3 length equals 10 residues. The V gene's germline CDR1 is DFQATT and CDR2 SNEGSKA (reference sequence). The CDR3 nucleotides are TGCAGCGTACCTCGGGAGACCCAGTACTTC. Residues: CSVPRETQYF.

V and J are TRBV5-1 and TRBJ2-3; D may match TRBD1 or TRBD2 (5 bases each). Germline loops: CDR1 SGHRS, CDR2 YFSETQ. Trimming stripped 1 base from V and 5 bases from J, with 17 bases between. The CDR3 has 16 residues. CDR3 loop: CASSLRDPRAIDTQYF. The CDR3 nucleotides read TGCGCCAGCAGCTTGAGGGACCCTAGGGCGATAGATACGCAGTATTTT.

This clonotype was seen many times. V usage is TRBV7-9 and J usage is TRBJ2-7; D may be TRBD2 (5 bases). The CDR3 is 11 residues long. V was cut by 6 bases and J by 4 bases, with 7 bases left in between. CDR1 SEHNR and CDR2 FQNEAQ come from the germline V gene (reference sequence). The chain's CDR3 is CASSPGYEQYF. CDR3 bases: TGTGCCAGCAGTCCGGGGTACGAGCAGTACTTC.

The chain recombines TRBV5-4 with TRBJ2-3; TRBD1 matches 12 bases. J lost 6 bases, V lost 4 bases, and 12 bases had no gene match. The CDR3 has 17 residues. CDR1 and CDR2 from the germline V gene are SGHNT and YYREEE (reference sequence). The CDR3 DNA follows: TGTGCCAGCAGCGCCGGGACAGGGGGCGCGAGGGGGGATACGCAGTATTTT. It yields the protein CASSAGTGGARGDTQYF. The full variable domain, its missing parts supplied by reference TRBV5-4 and TRBJ2-3, is ETGVTQSPTHLIKTRGQQVTLRCSSQSGHNTVSWYQQALGQGPQFIFQYYREEENGRGNFPPRFSGLQFPNYSSELNVNALELDDSALYLCASSAGTGGARGDTQYFGPGTRLTVL.

This clonotype was detected a few times. The rearrangement links TRBV10-3 to TRBJ2-5, with D maybe TRBD1 (5 bases). CDR1 and CDR2 (germline): ENHRY, SYGVKD. The CDR3 has 12 residues. The V end lost 6 bases, the J end lost 2 bases, and 7 bases lay between the germline ends. CDR3 amino acids: CAISAGQETQYF. DNA for the CDR3: TGTGCCATCAGCGCAGGGCAAGAGACCCAGTACTTC.

This rearrangement joins TRBV29-1 to TRBJ1-3; D gene unclear. The germline gives CDR1 SQVTM, CDR2 ANQGSEA. The CDR3 runs 16 residues. V shed 0 bases and J shed 4 bases, with 16 bases lying between them. CDR3 region: CSVEDVGGRNGNTIYF. In DNA, the CDR3 is TGCAGCGTTGAAGATGTGGGAGGTAGAAACGGAAACACCATATATTTT.

The chain combines TRBV29-1 with TRBJ1-2; maybe TRBD1 (5 bases). V was cut by 7 bases and J by 4 bases, with 16 bases left in between. Per germline, CDR1 SQVTM and CDR2 ANQGSEA. The CDR3 spans 13 residues. CDR3 sequence: CSAERGDAYGYTF. CDR3 DNA sequence: TGCAGCGCCGAACGTGGGGACGCCTATGGCTACACCTTC.

V gene TRBV28 combines with J gene TRBJ2-7, with 13 bases aligning to TRBD2. V shed 6 bases and J 2 bases; nucleotides not matched to a gene: 7. The CDR3 runs 16 residues. In germline, CDR1 is MDHEN, CDR2 SYDVKM. This CDR3 is CASSSMTSGGTYEQYF. CDR3 sequence (DNA): TGTGCCAGCAGCAGCATGACTAGCGGGGGGACCTACGAGCAGTACTTC.

This clonotype has a handful of counts. V is TRBV29-1 and J is TRBJ1-1, with D possibly TRBD1 on 5 matching bases. The V end was cut by 1 base, the J end by 0 bases, with 6 bases between. The CDR3 consists of 13 residues. Germline-derived CDR1 and CDR2 are SQVTM and ANQGSEA. DNA of the CDR3: TGCAGCGTTGAAGGGGGGTTGAACACTGAAGCTTTCTTT. Residues: CSVEGGLNTEAFF.

This clonotype appeared many times. V usage is TRBV20-1 and J usage is TRBJ2-7, with D perhaps TRBD2 (6 bases). V shed 6 bases and J shed 3 bases, with 12 bases lying between them. CDR1 and CDR2 from the germline V gene are DFQATT and SNEGSKA (reference sequence). This CDR3 is built from 12 residues. The CDR3 DNA reads TGCAGTGCGGGGGGATGGGACTACGAGCAGTACTTC. This sequence encodes CSAGGWDYEQYF.

This clonotype was observed a handful of times. The chain joins TRBV12-3 or TRBV12-4 to TRBJ2-5, with D possibly being TRBD1 (5 bases). CDR3 length: 12 amino acids. V lost 3 bases, J lost 5 bases, and 7 bases lay in between. This CDR3 is CASSFRVETQYF. The CDR3 DNA reads as TGTGCCAGCAGTTTCAGGGTTGAGACCCAGTACTTC.

This clonotype has ten or more counts. The gene calls are TRBV20-1 and TRBJ2-5; D is uncertain. V lost 3 bases and J 1 base, leaving 15 bases between the germline ends. Germline values: CDR1 DFQATT, CDR2 SNEGSKA (reference sequence). CDR3 length equals 15 residues. CDR3 sequence (DNA): TGCAGTGCTAGTCCGACAAGGCACTCCCAAGAGACCCAGTACTTC. This encodes CSASPTRHSQETQYF.

In this sample, this clonotype turned up a few times. The rearrangement links TRBV20-1 to TRBJ2-3; 9 bases fit TRBD2. The CDR3 length is 18 residues. The V gene's germline CDR1 is DFQATT and CDR2 SNEGSKA (reference sequence). V lost 0 bases to trimming and J lost 5 bases; unmatched junction nucleotides: 15. The CDR3 coding sequence is TGCAGTGCTAGAGATGCCTCCCCTACTAGCGGGTGGGGAGATACGCAGTATTTT. This translates into CSARDASPTSGWGDTQYF.

This clonotype came up a few times. V is TRBV9 and J is TRBJ2-1, with 11 bases fitting TRBD2. CDR1 is SGDLS and CDR2 is YYNGEE in the germline V gene. V lost 1 base, J lost 1 base, and 4 bases stayed unmatched. This CDR3 region has 17 residues. CDR3 coding DNA: TGTGCCAGCAGCGTAAGGGCTAGCGGGGGGTCCTACAATGAGCAGTTCTTC. Translated, it gives CASSVRASGGSYNEQFF. Drawing the rest from reference TRBV9 and TRBJ2-1, the complete variable domain is DSGVTQTPKHLITATGQRVTLRCSPRSGDLSVYWYQQSLDQGLQFLIQYYNGEERAKGNILERFSAQQFPDLHSELNLSSLELGDSALYFCASSVRASGGSYNEQFFGPGTRLTVL.

The V call is TRBV6-5, the J call TRBJ2-3; the D gene is possibly TRBD2 (5 bases). There are 17 residues in the CDR3. V was cut by 0 bases and J by 0 bases, with 13 bases left in between. Germline lookup yields CDR1 MNHEY and CDR2 SVGAGI. The CDR3 region is CASSYSGGPHSTDTQYF. The DNA of the CDR3 is TGTGCCAGCAGTTACTCAGGAGGCCCCCATAGCACAGATACGCAGTATTTT.

The sample holds a few counts of this clonotype. This chain joins TRBV20-1 and TRBJ2-3; the D call may be TRBD1 or TRBD2 (5 bases each). This CDR3 is 15 amino acids long. V lost 1 base to trimming and J lost 3 bases, with 14 bases between them. Germline assignment: CDR1 DFQATT and CDR2 SNEGSKA (reference sequence). CDR3 loop: CSARVRPGSTDTQYF. CDR3 bases: TGCAGTGCTAGAGTTAGGCCAGGGAGTACAGATACGCAGTATTTT.

This clonotype was counted ten times or more. The V and J genes are TRBV20-1 and TRBJ2-7; 11 nucleotides align to TRBD1. With 6 bases clipped from V and 5 bases from J, the junction kept 6 bases outside the gene matches. CDR1 and CDR2 from the germline V gene are DFQATT and SNEGSKA (reference sequence). This CDR3 has 13 amino acids. This CDR3 reads CSAPRTGGHEQYF. The DNA of the CDR3 is TGCAGTGCCCCTAGGACAGGGGGCCACGAGCAGTACTTC.

This sequence joins TRBV20-1 and TRBJ2-7; TRBD1 agrees at 8 bases. Germline V gives CDR1 DFQATT, CDR2 SNEGSKA (reference sequence). V lost 0 bases to trimming and J lost 8 bases; unmatched junction nucleotides: 9. This CDR3 comprises 14 residues. For the CDR3, the DNA is TGCAGTGCTAGAGATGTGGACAGGGACCCCAAGCAGTACTTC. Its protein is CSARDVDRDPKQYF.

This clonotype occurred a few times. CDR3 in amino acids: CASSPAESEQYF. In DNA, the CDR3 is TGTGCCAGCAGCCCAGCAGAATCCGAGCAGTACTTC. This sequence joins TRBV7-2 and TRBJ2-7; D unresolved. Germline assignment: CDR1 SGHTA and CDR2 FQGNSA. This CDR3 is 12 amino acids long. V dropped 5 bases and J dropped 6 bases, with 11 bases sitting between them.

This clonotype has a handful of counts. This rearrangement joins TRBV5-5 to TRBJ1-4; 9 nucleotides line up with TRBD1. Germline V gene sequence: CDR1 SGHKS, CDR2 YYEKEE (reference sequence). The CDR3 covers 14 residues. V lost 3 bases and J lost 5; bases outside the gene matches: 2. The DNA of the CDR3 is TGTGCCAGCAGCTACGGACAGGGGAATGAAAAACTGTTTTTT. Amino acids: CASSYGQGNEKLFF.

This clonotype was recorded a few times. This chain joins TRBV6-1 and TRBJ1-2, with D unresolved. The V end was cut by 2 bases, the J end by 4 bases, with 14 bases between. The CDR3 is 15 residues long. Germline CDR1 MNHNS, CDR2 SASEGT. This CDR3 is CASSEFAGGVYGYTF. CDR3 sequence (DNA): TGTGCCAGCAGTGAATTCGCGGGTGGGGTCTATGGCTACACCTTC.

V and J are TRBV5-1 and TRBJ2-1; 10 bases are shared with TRBD2. Germline CDR1 SGHRS, CDR2 YFSETQ. V dropped 3 bases and J dropped 8; count of bases not matched to a gene: 2. This CDR3 contains 13 residues. As DNA, the CDR3 is TGCGCCAGCAGCTCGGGACTAGCGTATGAGCAGTTCTTC. It translates to CASSSGLAYEQFF.